This paragraph reports one TCR beta chain. Its antigen is unknown. This entry is derived from a study of cytomegalovirus exposure and HLA in healthy donors. Study conclusions and caveats: Later analysis found that TCR beta chains associated with HLA were more clonally expanded than other, equally common chains. Researchers reportedly found TCR beta sequences accurately predicted most subjects' HLA-A and HLA-B alleles. In a later analysis, CMV-associated beta chains were mostly HLA-associated, it appeared.

This CDR3 comprises 15 residues. From germline, CDR1 is WNHNN and CDR2 SYGVQD (reference sequence). The V end lost 2 bases, the J end lost 2 bases, and 7 bases lay between the germline ends. 60 Vbeta and 13 Jbeta primers were used in PCR. Sequencing used immunoSEQ multiplex PCR; TCRdb keeps in-frame clones, though not all of them. The data hold about 160,000 clones, with roughly four fifths observed a single time. The chain employs TRBV10-1 and TRBJ2-6, with TRBD1 as a possible D gene (5 bases). Input material: PBMCs. The receptor was isolated from a woman in her 40s in good health and CMV-seronegative. The CDR3 DNA follows: TGCGCCAGCAGTGAGCAGGGCGCTGGGGCCAACGTCCTGACTTTC. This codes for CASSEQGAGANVLTF.